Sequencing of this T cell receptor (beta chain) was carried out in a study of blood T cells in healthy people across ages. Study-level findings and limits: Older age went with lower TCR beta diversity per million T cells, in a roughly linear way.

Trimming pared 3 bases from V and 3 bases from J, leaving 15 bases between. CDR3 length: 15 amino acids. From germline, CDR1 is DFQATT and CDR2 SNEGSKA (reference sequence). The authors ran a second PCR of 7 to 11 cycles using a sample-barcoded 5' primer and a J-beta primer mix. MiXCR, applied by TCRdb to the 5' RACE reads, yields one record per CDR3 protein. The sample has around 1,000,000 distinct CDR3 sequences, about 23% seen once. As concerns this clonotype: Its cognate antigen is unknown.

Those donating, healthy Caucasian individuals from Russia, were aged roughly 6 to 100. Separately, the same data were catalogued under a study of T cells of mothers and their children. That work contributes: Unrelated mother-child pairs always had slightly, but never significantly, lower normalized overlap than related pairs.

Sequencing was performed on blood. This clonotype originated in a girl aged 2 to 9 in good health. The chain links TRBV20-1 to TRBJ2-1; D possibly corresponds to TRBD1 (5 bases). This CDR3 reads CSASRQTQGYNEQFF. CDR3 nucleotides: TGCAGTGCTAGTCGTCAGACTCAGGGCTACAATGAGCAGTTCTTC.